This TCR beta chain was captured by sequencing in a study of T cells in Graves' hyperthyroidism and ophthalmopathy. Study information: Peripheral blood was taken when the disease was first diagnosed, before any treatment began.

This clonotype was counted only a few times. Trimming removed 6 bases from V and 0 bases from J, with 12 bases in between. The CDR3 has 14 amino acids. Germline values: CDR1 DFQATT, CDR2 SNEGSKA (reference sequence). TCR beta CDR3 sequences were amplified from RNA transcripts. HTBI primers were employed in a first-round RT-PCR of the TCR CDR3. TCRdb re-derived calls from the multiplex PCR reads in MiXCR, one entry per CDR3 protein. The sample lists a few hundred thousand distinct CDR3 sequences, roughly 12% occurring once. This TCR derives from a young man with Graves' hyperthyroidism that later progressed to Graves' ophthalmopathy. V is TRBV20-1 and J is TRBJ1-3, with D hard to call. The sequencing input was blood. The CDR3 sequence is CSAQIRDSGNTIYF. CDR3 sequence (DNA): TGCAGTGCCCAAATTAGGGACTCTGGAAACACCATATATTTT.